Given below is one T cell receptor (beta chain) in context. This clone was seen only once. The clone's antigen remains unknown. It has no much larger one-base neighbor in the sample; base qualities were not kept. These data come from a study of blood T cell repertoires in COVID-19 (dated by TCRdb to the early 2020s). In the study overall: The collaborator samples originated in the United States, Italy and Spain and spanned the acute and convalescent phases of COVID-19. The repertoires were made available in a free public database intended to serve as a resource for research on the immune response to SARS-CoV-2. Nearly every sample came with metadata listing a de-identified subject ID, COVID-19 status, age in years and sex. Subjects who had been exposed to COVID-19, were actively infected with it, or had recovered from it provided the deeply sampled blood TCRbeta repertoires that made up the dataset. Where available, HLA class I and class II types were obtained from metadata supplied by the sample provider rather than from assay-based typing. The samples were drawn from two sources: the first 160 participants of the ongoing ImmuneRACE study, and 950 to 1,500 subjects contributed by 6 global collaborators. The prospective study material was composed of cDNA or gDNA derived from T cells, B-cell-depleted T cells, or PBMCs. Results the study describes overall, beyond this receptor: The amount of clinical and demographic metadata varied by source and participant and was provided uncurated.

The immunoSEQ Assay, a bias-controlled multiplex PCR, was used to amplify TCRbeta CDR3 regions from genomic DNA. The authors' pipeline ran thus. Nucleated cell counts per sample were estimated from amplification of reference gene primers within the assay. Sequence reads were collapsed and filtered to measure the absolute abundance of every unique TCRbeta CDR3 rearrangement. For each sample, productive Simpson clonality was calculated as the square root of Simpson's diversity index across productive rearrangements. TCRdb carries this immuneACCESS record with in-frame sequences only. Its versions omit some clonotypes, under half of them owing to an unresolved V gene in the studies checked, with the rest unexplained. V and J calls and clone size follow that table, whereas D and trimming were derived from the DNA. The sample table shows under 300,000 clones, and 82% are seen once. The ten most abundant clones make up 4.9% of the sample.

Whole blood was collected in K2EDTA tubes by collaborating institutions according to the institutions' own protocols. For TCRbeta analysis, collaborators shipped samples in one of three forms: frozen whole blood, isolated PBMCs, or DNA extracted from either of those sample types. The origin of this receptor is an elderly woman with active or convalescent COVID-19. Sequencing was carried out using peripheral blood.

In nucleotide form, the sequence is TGTGCCTGCCCCTCTTTTGGACAGTCGGGGGGCAATGAGCAGTTCTTC. This gives the protein CACPSFGQSGGNEQFF. The rearrangement joined TRBV30 to TRBJ2-1; possibly the D gene is TRBD2, per 7 matching bases. Based on the germline V gene (reference sequence), the CDR1 and CDR2 sequences are GTSNPN and SVGIG. V is clipped by 6 bases and J by 6 bases, and the sequence between their germline boundaries is 24 bases long. The CDR3 has 16 amino acids, counting the end cysteine and phenylalanine. Of the read, only the CDR3 DNA is kept; its 48 bases are in frame from base 1.